The sequence of this T cell receptor (beta chain) was determined in a study of radiotherapy plus CTLA-4 blockade in lung cancer. Study context: Of the patients, about 20% showed objective responses and roughly 30% attained disease control.

General study points: Blood saw expansion of tumor-derived TCR clones after radiotherapy plus ipilimumab.

The germline V gene encodes CDR1 MNHEY and CDR2 SMNVEV (reference sequence). Trimming took 5 bases from V and 3 from J; bases not matched to a gene: 7. The CDR3 extends over 15 amino acids. Generated by immunoSEQ multiplex PCR, the TCRdb table keeps only in-frame clones and is missing some. The sample consists of tens of thousands of clones, around 72% of them appearing once. Details on this clone: Its antigen is not identified.

The chain employs TRBV27 and TRBJ2-7, with 10 bases aligning to TRBD1. The input for sequencing was peripheral blood, taken from a patient treated with radiotherapy plus ipilimumab. The source of this sequence is a human donor with non-small cell lung cancer who had a complete response to radiotherapy plus ipilimumab. CDR3 DNA sequence: TGTGCCAGCAGTACACGGGACAGGGGTGGCTACGAGCAGTACTTC. It specifies CASSTRDRGGYEQYF.